The 29 T cell receptor beta chains given below trace back to one sample, sequenced in a study of CD8+CD57+ T cells in acquired aplastic anemia. It was genomic DNA that served as the template for profiling TCR beta VDJ and CDR3. TCRdb ran MiXCR on the reads and lists one entry per CDR3 protein. Seen here are under 200,000 distinct CDR3 sequences, roughly half observed once, and the top ten hold about 1.8%. CD8+CD57+ cell expansion, shown by flow cytometry, had occurred in the patients selected for sequencing. The sample was sorted CD4+, CD8+, or CD8+CD57+ T cells (not recorded which) from PBMCs. These receptors originate from a human donor with aplastic anemia.

V usage is TRBV19 and J usage is TRBJ1-6; 7 bases are a match to TRBD1. The CDR3 runs to 15 residues. Germline CDR1 is LNHDA and CDR2 is SQIVND (reference sequence). J gave up 7 bases and V 3 bases, and 6 bases lay outside the gene matches. The CDR3 loop reads CASSIPRQGNSPLHF. For the CDR3, the DNA is TGTGCCAGTAGTATTCCCAGACAGGGAAATTCACCCCTCCACTTT.

The chain carries TRBV15 and TRBJ2-1; D is uncertain. This CDR3 spans 12 amino acids. Germline CDR1 is LNHNV and CDR2 is YYDKDF (reference sequence). Trimming cost V 0 bases and J 8 bases, with 5 bases left between them. CDR3 coding DNA: TGTGCCACCAGCAGAGATACATATGAGCAGTTCTTC. Amino acids: CATSRDTYEQFF.

This clonotype was seen ten or more times. The chain links TRBV20-1 to TRBJ1-2, with D uncertain. The V and J ends lost 4 bases and 6 bases respectively, with 9 bases between them. The CDR3 contains 11 residues. The germline V gene has CDR1 DFQATT and CDR2 SNEGSKA (reference sequence). CDR3 sequence (DNA): TGCAGTGCTATGGTCCCAAATGGCTACACCTTC. This translates into CSAMVPNGYTF.

The CDR3, as DNA: TGTGCCAGCAGTTACTCGGGAACTGAAGCTTTCTTT. Protein product: CASSYSGTEAFF. The rearrangement joins TRBV9 to TRBJ1-1; D is unclear. V was shortened by 5 bases and J by 5 bases, with 10 bases between the two germline ends. The V gene's germline CDR1 is SGDLS and CDR2 YYNGEE. The CDR3 sequence is 12 residues long.

The CDR3 here is CASSLRSWDEQFF. CDR3 nucleotide sequence: TGTGCCAGCAGCTTAAGGTCTTGGGACGAGCAGTTCTTC. The J gene is TRBJ2-1, the V gene TRBV3-1, with D perhaps being TRBD1 or TRBD2 (5 bases each). V lost 5 bases, J lost 10 bases, and 15 bases lay in between. The CDR3 consists of 13 residues. Germline assignment: CDR1 LGHDT and CDR2 YNNKEL (reference sequence).

The rearrangement joins TRBV19 to TRBJ1-6, with unresolved D. The CDR3 has 12 amino acids. Germline CDR1 LNHDA, CDR2 SQIVND (reference sequence). V was clipped by 5 bases and J by 8 bases, with 7 bases between them. The CDR3 region has the DNA TGTGCCAGTAGTCGGCAGGATTCACCCCTCCACTTT. It codes for CASSRQDSPLHF. The entire variable domain, with the rest obtained from reference TRBV19 and TRBJ1-6, is as follows: DGGITQSPKYLFRKEGQNVTLSCEQNLNHDAMYWYRQDPGQGLRLIYYSQIVNDFQKGDIAEGYSVSREKKESFPLTVTSAQKNPTAFYLCASSRQDSPLHFGNGTRLTVT.

The chain links TRBV29-1 to TRBJ2-3, with TRBD2 identical over 13 bases. This CDR3 spans 15 amino acids. With 4 bases clipped from V and 6 bases from J, the junction kept 7 bases outside the gene matches. Germline values: CDR1 SQVTM, CDR2 ANQGSEA. CDR3 sequence (DNA): TGCAGCGTTGCAGGACTAGCGGGGGCCGCGGATACGCAGTATTTT. The encoded protein is CSVAGLAGAADTQYF.

Many counts were recorded for this clonotype. The V and J genes are TRBV10-3 and TRBJ2-3; TRBD2 matches 10 bases. V was pared by 8 bases and J by 1 base, with 0 bases of the junction left unmatched. The germline V gene has CDR1 ENHRY and CDR2 SYGVKD. The length of the CDR3 is 13 residues. CDR3 sequence reads: CAIGLAGTDTQYF. The CDR3 bases are TGTGCCATCGGACTAGCGGGCACAGATACGCAGTATTTT.

This chain links TRBV10-3 with TRBJ2-7; the match to TRBD2 covers 10 bases. Germline V gene sequence: CDR1 ENHRY, CDR2 SYGVKD. CDR3 length: 14 residues. Trimming cost V 3 bases and J 3 bases; bases outside gene matches: 2. This CDR3 reads CAISESSGGYEQYF. For the CDR3, the DNA is TGTGCCATCAGTGAATCTAGCGGGGGCTACGAGCAGTACTTC.

The chain joins TRBV30 to TRBJ1-1; D gene uncertain. The germline CDR1 and CDR2 sequences are GTSNPN and SVGIG (reference sequence). V dropped 1 base and J dropped 3 bases, with 3 bases sitting between them. The CDR3 covers 11 residues. CDR3 protein: CAWSEYTEAFF. In DNA form, the CDR3 reads TGTGCCTGGAGTGAATACACTGAAGCTTTCTTT.

The chain links TRBV4-3 to TRBJ2-5; TRBD2 aligns across 14 bases. Germline CDR1 is LGHNA and CDR2 is YSLEER. The CDR3 covers 17 residues. The J segment lost 3 bases and the V segment lost 1 base, leaving 4 bases of the junction unmatched. Written as DNA, the CDR3 is TGCGCCAGCAGCCAAGGACTAGCGGGGGGGCCTGAAGAGACCCAGTACTTC. Translation gives CASSQGLAGGPEETQYF.

The rearrangement joins TRBV7-9 to TRBJ2-5, with TRBD2 matching over 11 bases. Germline values: CDR1 SEHNR, CDR2 FQNEAQ (reference sequence). V gave up 5 bases and J gave up 2 bases; unmatched junction bases: 4. The CDR3 has 15 residues. CDR3 bases: TGTGCCAGCAGCGAGGGGACTAGCGGACAAGAGACCCAGTACTTC. This translates into CASSEGTSGQETQYF.

Details on this clonotype: A read error is possible here, since a much larger clone lies one base away. J is TRBJ2-7 and V is TRBV9, with a possible D match to TRBD2 (5 bases). This CDR3 has 13 residues. Per germline, CDR1 SGDLS and CDR2 YYNGEE. V gave up 0 bases and J gave up 7 bases, with 11 bases separating them. CDR3 protein: CASSVGEGREQYF. The CDR3 DNA follows: TGTGCCAGCAGCGTAGGAGAGGGAAGGGAGCAGTACTTC.

This clonotype has ten or more counts. This rearrangement joins TRBV7-7 to TRBJ1-1; D ambiguous. The V end lost 5 bases, the J end lost 1 base, and 8 bases lay between the germline ends. The CDR3 loop spans 13 amino acids. Per germline, CDR1 SSHAT and CDR2 FNYEAQ (reference sequence). CDR3 residues: CASSRSRNTEAFF. CDR3 coding DNA: TGTGCCAGCAGCCGGTCACGGAACACTGAAGCTTTCTTT.

This chain joins TRBV20-1 and TRBJ2-7; D might be TRBD1 (5 bases). Germline CDR1 DFQATT, CDR2 SNEGSKA (reference sequence). The CDR3 has 13 residues. The germline V and J ends were trimmed by 1 base and 3 bases, with 10 bases remaining between them. CDR3 amino acids: CSARAGQGYEQYF. The CDR3 DNA sequence: TGCAGTGCTAGAGCGGGCCAGGGCTACGAGCAGTACTTC.

This clonotype is a singleton in its sample. This chain connects TRBV25-1 to TRBJ1-1; D not resolved. Trimming removed 5 bases from V and 10 bases from J, with 14 bases in between. The V gene's germline CDR1 is MGHDK and CDR2 SYGVNS. The CDR3 has 12 residues. CDR3 nucleotides: TGTGCCAGCAGTACAGAGGGCGGGAGAGCTTTCTTT. Protein sequence: CASSTEGGRAFF.

This chain uses TRBV4-3 with TRBJ2-6; the D gene could be TRBD1 or TRBD2 (5 bases each). Trimming cost V 8 bases and J 0 bases, with 14 bases left between them. Looked up from germline, CDR1 is LGHNA and CDR2 is YSLEER. The CDR3 loop spans 16 amino acids. CDR3 sequence: CASSGAVPSGANVLTF. The CDR3 DNA sequence: TGCGCCAGCTCCGGGGCGGTTCCCTCTGGGGCCAACGTCCTGACTTTC.

This clonotype was detected a few times. V and J are TRBV24-1 and TRBJ1-2; 7 bases are shared with TRBD1. The CDR3 has 14 residues. Germline V lookup: CDR1 KGHDR, CDR2 SFDVKD. The J segment lost 8 bases and the V segment lost 4 bases, leaving 9 bases of the junction unmatched. The CDR3 DNA is TGTGCCACCAGTGACAACACACAGGGGAAGGGCTACACCTTC. Protein sequence: CATSDNTQGKGYTF.

On this clonotype: This may be a read error: a much more frequent sequence differs by one nucleotide. V usage is TRBV4-1 and J usage is TRBJ1-5, with D possibly TRBD1 on 5 matching bases. Germline CDR1 MGHRA, CDR2 YSYEKL. The ends were cut back, 6 bases at V and 6 bases at J, with 12 bases in the middle. The CDR3 spans 13 residues. The CDR3 is CASRQAAGQPQHF. The CDR3 nucleotides are TGCGCCAGCAGACAGGCGGCTGGTCAGCCCCAGCATTTT.

This clonotype was found many times. The chain employs TRBV2 and TRBJ2-7; 7 bases align to TRBD2. CDR3 length: 14 amino acids. V lost 6 bases and J lost 5; bases outside the gene matches: 10. In germline, CDR1 is SNHLY, CDR2 FYNNEI. CDR3 region: CASSPGLRSDEQYF. DNA for the CDR3: TGTGCCAGCAGCCCGGGACTAAGAAGCGACGAGCAGTACTTC.

This clonotype came up many times. This rearrangement joins TRBV9 to TRBJ2-1; 9 bases agree with TRBD1. After removal of 3 bases from V and 4 bases from J, the junction contained 5 bases not matched to a gene. The CDR3 contains 15 residues. The germline gives CDR1 SGDLS, CDR2 YYNGEE. CDR3 loop: CASSGGQGIYNEQFF. CDR3 nucleotides: TGTGCCAGCAGCGGTGGACAGGGGATATACAATGAGCAGTTCTTC.

This clonotype was seen ten or more times. The V call is TRBV25-1, the J call TRBJ1-4; a possible D gene is TRBD1 (5 bases). V was shortened by 2 bases and J by 7 bases, with 14 bases between the two germline ends. This CDR3 contains 15 residues. Germline V gene sequence: CDR1 MGHDK, CDR2 SYGVNS. CDR3 amino acids: CASSEGVRQGEKLFF. DNA of the CDR3: TGTGCCAGCAGTGAAGGGGTTAGGCAGGGTGAAAAACTGTTTTTT. The full variable domain, in which reference TRBV25-1 and TRBJ1-4 provide the parts outside the CDR3, is EADIYQTPRYLVIGTGKKITLECSQTMGHDKMYWYQQDPGMELHLIHYSYGVNSTEKGDLSSESTVSRIRTEHFPLTLESARPSHTSQYLCASSEGVRQGEKLFFGSGTQLSVL.

This clonotype was picked up many times. The V and J genes are TRBV20-1 and TRBJ2-5; unclear D gene. The CDR3 length is 11 residues. The germline V and J ends were trimmed by 6 bases and 0 bases, with 5 bases remaining between them. The germline V gene has CDR1 DFQATT and CDR2 SNEGSKA (reference sequence). CDR3 in amino acids: CSALDQETQYF. The CDR3 nucleotides are TGCAGTGCCTTAGACCAAGAGACCCAGTACTTC.

This chain connects TRBV20-1 to TRBJ2-7, with unresolved D. From germline, CDR1 is DFQATT and CDR2 SNEGSKA (reference sequence). The CDR3 runs 13 residues. Trimming stripped 6 bases from V and 0 bases from J, with 12 bases between. The DNA of the CDR3 is TGCAGTGCCCTCGCGACTGTCTCCTACGAGCAGTACTTC. This gives the protein CSALATVSYEQYF.

The V gene is TRBV19, the J gene TRBJ1-1; 9 nucleotides match TRBD1. Per germline, CDR1 LNHDA and CDR2 SQIVND (reference sequence). The CDR3 sequence is 14 residues long. V was pared by 7 bases and J by 14 bases, with 17 bases of the junction left unmatched. The CDR3 region has the DNA TGTGCCAGTATCGAAGTCCCGGGACAGGGACAGACCTTCTTT. Translated, it gives CASIEVPGQGQTFF.

There are a few counts of this clonotype. The rearrangement uses TRBV6-4 and TRBJ2-3; tentative D call: TRBD2 (5 bases). The germline CDR1 and CDR2 sequences are MRHNA and SNTAGT. CDR3 length equals 14 residues. The germline V and J ends were trimmed by 3 bases and 6 bases, with 13 bases remaining between them. CDR3 sequence (DNA): TGTGCCAGCAGTGAGAAACTAGAGGGCGATACGCAGTATTTT. Residues: CASSEKLEGDTQYF.

On this clonotype itself: A much larger clone lies a single base off, so this may be a read error. This chain links TRBV6-4 with TRBJ1-2; perhaps TRBD1 as D (5 bases). Between the trimmed V and J ends, which lost 5 bases and 4 bases, there was a span of 11 bases. Germline V CDR1 and CDR2: MRHNA, SNTAGT. This CDR3 spans 13 amino acids. The CDR3 sequence is CASSRAGSYGYTF. The DNA for the CDR3 is TGTGCCAGCAGTCGGGCAGGGTCCTATGGCTACACCTTC.

The rearrangement uses TRBV10-3 and TRBJ2-7; 11 bases align to TRBD1. CDR1 ENHRY and CDR2 SYGVKD come from the germline V gene. V lost 6 bases, J lost 0 bases, and 4 bases stayed unmatched. The CDR3 length is 15 residues. The CDR3 DNA follows: TGTGCCATCAGCGTCGGGACAGGGGGCTCCTACGAGCAGTACTTC. It translates to CAISVGTGGSYEQYF.

A note on this clonotype: Relative to the germline gene, one junction end is altered; a read error may explain this. This sequence joins TRBV24-1 and TRBJ1-2; 8 bases line up with TRBD1. This CDR3 is 14 amino acids long. Germline V gene sequence: CDR1 KGHDR, CDR2 SFDVKD. The CDR3 loop reads CATSDSDRDYGYIF. The CDR3 nucleotides are TGTGCCACCAGTGATTCGGACAGGGACTATGGCTACATCTTC.